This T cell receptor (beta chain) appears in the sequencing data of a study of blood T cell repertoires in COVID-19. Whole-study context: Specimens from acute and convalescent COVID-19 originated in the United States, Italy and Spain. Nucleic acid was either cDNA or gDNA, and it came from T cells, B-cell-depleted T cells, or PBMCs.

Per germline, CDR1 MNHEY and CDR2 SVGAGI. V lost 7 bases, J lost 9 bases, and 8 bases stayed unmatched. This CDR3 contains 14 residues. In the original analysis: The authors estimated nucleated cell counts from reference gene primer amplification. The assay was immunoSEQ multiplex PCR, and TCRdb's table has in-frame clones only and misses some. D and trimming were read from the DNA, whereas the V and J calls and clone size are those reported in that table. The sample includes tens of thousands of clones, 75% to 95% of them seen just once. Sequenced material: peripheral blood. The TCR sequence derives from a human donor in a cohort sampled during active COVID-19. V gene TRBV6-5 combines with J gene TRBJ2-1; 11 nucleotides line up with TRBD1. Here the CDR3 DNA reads TGTGCCAGCAATTCCGGGACAGGGGGTGGTGAGCAGTTCTTC. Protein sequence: CASNSGTGGGEQFF.